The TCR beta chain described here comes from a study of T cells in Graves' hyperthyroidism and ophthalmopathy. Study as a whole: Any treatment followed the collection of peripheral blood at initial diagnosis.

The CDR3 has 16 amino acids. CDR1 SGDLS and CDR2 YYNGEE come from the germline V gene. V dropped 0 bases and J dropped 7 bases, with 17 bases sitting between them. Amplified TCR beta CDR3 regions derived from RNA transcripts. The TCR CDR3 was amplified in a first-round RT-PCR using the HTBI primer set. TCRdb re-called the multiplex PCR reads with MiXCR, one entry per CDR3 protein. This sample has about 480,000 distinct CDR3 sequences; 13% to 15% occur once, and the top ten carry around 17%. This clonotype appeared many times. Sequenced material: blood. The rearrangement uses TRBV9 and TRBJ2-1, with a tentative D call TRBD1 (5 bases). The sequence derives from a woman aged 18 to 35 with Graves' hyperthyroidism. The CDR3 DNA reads TGTGCCAGCAGCGTAGATCCCCTGGCAGGGTGGAATGAGCAGTTCTTC. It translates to CASSVDPLAGWNEQFF.